A single sample is the source of the 20 T cell receptor beta chains below, sequenced in a study of regulatory T cells in long-lasting Graves disease. The TCR beta library used iRepertoire HTBI primers with Arm-PCR amplification of CDR3. TCRdb itself ran the multiplex PCR reads through MiXCR, one entry per CDR3 protein. In the table there are hundreds of thousands of distinct CDR3 sequences, approximately 15% of which are singletons. Time point meaning: newly diagnosed GD, antithyroid drugs for less than 3 months. The TCR library was made from RNA that had been extracted from PBMCs in TRIzol. The sample was also reused in another study, on T cells in Graves' hyperthyroidism and ophthalmopathy.

The sequencing used peripheral blood mononuclear cells (PBMCs), collected at new diagnosis, from a patient treated with antithyroid drugs. Source of these receptors: a man in his forties or fifties with Graves disease.

This clonotype was recorded once. CDR3 residues: CASSVWSGGQQETQYF. The CDR3 DNA sequence: TGTGCCAGCAGTGTCTGGAGCGGGGGGCAACAAGAGACCCAGTACTTC. J is TRBJ2-5 and V is TRBV6-1, with TRBD2 matching 9 bases. The ends lost 4 bases at V and 2 bases at J; junction bases unmatched: 8. This CDR3 has 16 residues. The germline gives CDR1 MNHNS, CDR2 SASEGT.

This clonotype has a handful of counts. CDR3 nucleotide sequence: TGTGCCAGCCGGAGGGGGGCATCTAATGAAAAACTGTTTTTT. It encodes CASRRGASNEKLFF. This sequence joins TRBV27 and TRBJ1-4, with a weak D call TRBD1 (6 bases). Germline CDR1 is MNHEY and CDR2 is SMNVEV (reference sequence). This CDR3 has 14 residues. V lost 8 bases and J lost 3, with 13 bases in between.

The chain combines TRBV19 with TRBJ2-1, with 8 bases identical to TRBD2. J lost 6 bases, V lost 3 bases, and 7 bases had no gene match. CDR1 is LNHDA, CDR2 SQIVND, per germline (reference sequence). CDR3 length: 15 amino acids. The CDR3 protein is CASSILLAGINEQFF. The CDR3 nucleotides read TGTGCCAGTAGTATTTTGCTAGCGGGTATCAATGAGCAGTTCTTC.

This clonotype came up many times. This rearrangement joins TRBV7-2 to TRBJ2-3; TRBD2 matches at 8 bases. This CDR3 has 16 amino acids. V lost 1 base to trimming and J lost 3 bases; unmatched junction nucleotides: 6. The germline CDR1 and CDR2 sequences are SGHTA and FQGNSA. CDR3 in amino acids: CASSLEVSGVTDTQYF. The CDR3, as DNA: TGTGCCAGCAGCTTAGAAGTTAGCGGGGTGACAGATACGCAGTATTTT.

The chain couples TRBV20-1 to TRBJ1-6, with TRBD1 as a possible D gene (5 bases). Germline V gene data show CDR1 as DFQATT and CDR2 as SNEGSKA (reference sequence). Trimming removed 2 bases from V and 4 bases from J, with 12 bases in between. This CDR3 region has 15 residues. The CDR3 coding sequence is TGCAGTGCTAGAAGTAGGGGAGAATATAATTCACCCCTCCACTTT. Protein product: CSARSRGEYNSPLHF.

This clonotype was counted ten times or more. This sequence joins TRBV24-1 and TRBJ1-2, with 8 bases that match TRBD1. The germline gives CDR1 KGHDR, CDR2 SFDVKD. This CDR3 region has 15 residues. Trimming at V came to 3 bases and at J to 7 bases, leaving 9 bases not matched to a gene. The CDR3 DNA is TGTGCCACCAGTGATACCGACAGGGGTGAAGCTGGCTACACCTTC. Translating gives CATSDTDRGEAGYTF.

This clonotype was recorded at least ten times. The V and J genes are TRBV18 and TRBJ2-7; D unclear. This CDR3 region has 15 residues. The germline gives CDR1 KGHSH, CDR2 LQKENI. V dropped 2 bases and J dropped 0 bases, with 11 bases sitting between them. The CDR3 loop is CASSPKFAYSYEQYF. The CDR3 DNA is TGTGCCAGCTCACCAAAGTTCGCCTACTCCTACGAGCAGTACTTC. Complete variable domain (other parts from reference TRBV18 and TRBJ2-7): NAGVMQNPRHLVRRRGQEARLRCSPMKGHSHVYWYRQLPEEGLKFMVYLQKENIIDESGMPKERFSAEFPKEGPSILRIQQVVRGDSAAYFCASSPKFAYSYEQYFGPGTRLTVT.

Remarks on this clonotype: A much larger clone differs by one base, so this may be a read error. The chain carries TRBV11-2 and TRBJ1-3; 7 nucleotides align to TRBD1. CDR1 is SGHAT, CDR2 FQNNGV, per germline. Trimming cost V 5 bases and J 2 bases; bases outside gene matches: 3. This CDR3 region has 14 residues. The CDR3 region has the DNA TGTGCCAGCAGCCTTACAGGGGCTGGAAACACCATATATTTT. Amino acids: CASSLTGAGNTIYF.

At least ten counts were recorded for this clonotype. V and J are TRBV3-1 and TRBJ2-3; 8 bases match TRBD2. CDR1 and CDR2 from the germline V gene are LGHDT and YNNKEL (reference sequence). Germline trimming cut 4 bases from V and 7 bases from J; bases unmatched to any gene: 7. The CDR3 has 14 amino acids. In DNA, the CDR3 is TGTGCCAGCAGCCCGGCTAGCGGGCCTCATACGCAGTATTTT. Translating gives CASSPASGPHTQYF.

Many counts were recorded for this clonotype. J is TRBJ1-3 and V is TRBV6-5; weak D call: TRBD1 (6 bases). Trimming took 0 bases from V and 4 from J, leaving 13 bases between them. Germline CDR1 MNHEY, CDR2 SVGAGI. The CDR3 is 16 residues long. CDR3 protein: CASSYSSWDIGNTIYF. In DNA, the CDR3 is TGTGCCAGCAGTTACTCATCTTGGGACATCGGAAACACCATATATTTT.

This clonotype occurred a few times. One end of the junction varies from germline; a read error may be responsible. J is TRBJ2-1 and V is TRBV6-2 or TRBV6-3, with a tentative D call TRBD2 (7 bases). The CDR3 covers 13 residues. In germline, CDR1 is MNHEY, CDR2 SVGEGT. This CDR3 is CASSYSGGAGRVF. CDR3 DNA: TGTGCCAGCAGTTACTCGGGGGGCGCGGGGAGGGTCTTC.

About this clonotype itself: One end of the junction does not line up with germline, which may come from a read error. This chain connects TRBV7-2 to TRBJ2-1; 10 bases are shared with TRBD2. Germline CDR1 and CDR2: SGHTA and FQGNSA. The CDR3 loop spans 15 amino acids. Here the CDR3 reads CASSSSSGGYNEQSF. In DNA form, the CDR3 reads TGTGCCAGCAGCTCGTCTAGCGGGGGTTACAATGAGCAGTCCTTC.

This clonotype was recorded many times. The chain combines TRBV5-1 with TRBJ1-6, with unresolved D. The germline gives CDR1 SGHRS, CDR2 YFSETQ. Trimming shortened V by 0 bases and J by 0 bases, and 16 bases separated the two germline ends. There are 19 residues in the CDR3. CDR3 in amino acids: CASSLGPRTGSSYNSPLHF. CDR3 bases: TGCGCCAGCAGCTTGGGCCCTAGGACGGGAAGCTCCTATAATTCACCCCTCCACTTT.

This clonotype was seen a few times. The rearrangement uses TRBV12-3 or TRBV12-4 and TRBJ2-1, with D perhaps TRBD1 (6 bases). The CDR3 consists of 17 residues. V shed 1 base and J shed 0 bases, with 13 bases lying between them. CDR3 region: CASSLVYRATSYNEQFF. The CDR3 nucleotides read TGTGCCAGCAGTTTAGTCTACAGGGCCACCTCCTACAATGAGCAGTTCTTC.

This clonotype was picked up many times. The chain is built from TRBV28 and TRBJ2-1; the D is unclear. Per germline, CDR1 MDHEN and CDR2 SYDVKM. The CDR3 loop spans 11 amino acids. Trimming removed 7 bases at V and 13 bases at J, with 14 bases between. CDR3 nucleotide sequence: TGTGCCAGCAAGTTTGGAAACTTACAGTTCTTC. Translated, it gives CASKFGNLQFF.

There are many counts of this clonotype. The chain employs TRBV20-1 and TRBJ2-7, with 8 bases matching TRBD1. There are 14 residues in the CDR3. Germline CDR1 reads DFQATT; CDR2 reads SNEGSKA (reference sequence). The J segment lost 5 bases and the V segment lost 3 bases, leaving 9 bases of the junction unmatched. Written as DNA, the CDR3 is TGCAGTGCTAGGGTTTGGACAGGGAGCAACGAGCAGTACTTC. Translation gives CSARVWTGSNEQYF.

This clonotype was picked up many times. The V and J genes are TRBV20-1 and TRBJ1-1; no clear D. V was cut by 0 bases and J by 4 bases, with 9 bases left in between. Germline loops: CDR1 DFQATT, CDR2 SNEGSKA (reference sequence). The CDR3 is made up of 13 amino acids. The CDR3 nucleotides read TGCAGTGCTAGAGACCCGTTTAGCACTGAAGCTTTCTTT. This translates into CSARDPFSTEAFF.

The rearrangement uses TRBV7-9 and TRBJ2-4; possible D gene TRBD2, 6 bases. The CDR3 runs 14 residues. V was shortened by 5 bases and J by 9 bases, with 17 bases between the two germline ends. The germline CDR1 and CDR2 sequences are SEHNR and FQNEAQ (reference sequence). CDR3 amino acids: CASSPGRGGGIQYF. The DNA for the CDR3 is TGTGCCAGCAGCCCCGGACGGGGAGGAGGCATTCAGTACTTC.

This clonotype was counted between two and nine times. This rearrangement joins TRBV29-1 to TRBJ2-7, with D perhaps TRBD2 (6 bases). This CDR3 comprises 12 residues. Germline CDR1 SQVTM, CDR2 ANQGSEA. Trimming removed 3 bases at V and 3 bases at J, with 9 bases between. The CDR3 nucleotides read TGCAGCGTTGAGCGGGGCGACTACGAGCAGTACTTC. Translated, it gives CSVERGDYEQYF.

This clonotype was counted ten times or more. The rearrangement links TRBV18 to TRBJ1-3; TRBD1 is a possible D gene (6 bases). CDR3 size: 14 residues. CDR1 is KGHSH and CDR2 is LQKENI in the germline V gene. V was shortened by 2 bases and J by 4 bases, with 9 bases between the two germline ends. As DNA, the CDR3 is TGTGCCAGCTCACCATTGGACAGAGGAAACACCATATATTTT. It specifies CASSPLDRGNTIYF.